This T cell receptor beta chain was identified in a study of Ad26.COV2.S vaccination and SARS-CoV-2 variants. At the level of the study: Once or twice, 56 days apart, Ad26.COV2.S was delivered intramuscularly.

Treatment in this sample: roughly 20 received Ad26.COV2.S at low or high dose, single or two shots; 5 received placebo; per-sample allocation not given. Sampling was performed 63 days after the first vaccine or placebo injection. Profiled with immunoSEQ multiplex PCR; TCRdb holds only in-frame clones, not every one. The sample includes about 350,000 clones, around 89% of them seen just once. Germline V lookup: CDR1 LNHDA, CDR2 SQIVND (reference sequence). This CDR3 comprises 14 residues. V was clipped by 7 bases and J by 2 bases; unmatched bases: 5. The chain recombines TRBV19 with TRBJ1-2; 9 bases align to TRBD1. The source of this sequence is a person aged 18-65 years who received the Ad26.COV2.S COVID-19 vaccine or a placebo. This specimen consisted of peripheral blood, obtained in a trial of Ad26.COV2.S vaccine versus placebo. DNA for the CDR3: TGTGCCAGTACCCCCGGGACAGGGAACTATGGCTACACCTTC. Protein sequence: CASTPGTGNYGYTF.